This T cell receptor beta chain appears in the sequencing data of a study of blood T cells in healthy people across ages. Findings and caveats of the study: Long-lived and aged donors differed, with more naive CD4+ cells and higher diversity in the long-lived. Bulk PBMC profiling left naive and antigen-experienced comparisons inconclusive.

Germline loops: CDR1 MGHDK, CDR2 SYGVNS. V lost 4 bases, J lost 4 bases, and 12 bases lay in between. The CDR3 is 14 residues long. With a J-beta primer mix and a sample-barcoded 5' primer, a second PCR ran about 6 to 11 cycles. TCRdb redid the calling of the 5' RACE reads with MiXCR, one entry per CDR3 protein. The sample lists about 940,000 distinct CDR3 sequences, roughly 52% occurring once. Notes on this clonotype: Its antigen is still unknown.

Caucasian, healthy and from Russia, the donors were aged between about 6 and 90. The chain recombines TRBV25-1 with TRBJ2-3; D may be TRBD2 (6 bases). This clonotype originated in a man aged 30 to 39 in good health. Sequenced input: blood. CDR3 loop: CASSARLVSDTQYF. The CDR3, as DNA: TGTGCCAGCAGTGCCCGACTAGTTTCAGATACGCAGTATTTT.